Each of the 10 T cell receptor beta chains below was sequenced from the same sample in a study of CD8+ T cells in alopecia areata. Sequencing relied on a cDNA template that was reverse transcribed from extracted RNA. Produced via immunoSEQ multiplex PCR; TCRdb's table is partial and in-frame only. The sample carries 190,000 or so clones, around 60% recorded once. Specified treatment: oral pan-JAK inhibitor, 5-10 mg twice daily. The specimen comprised CD8+ T cells sorted from blood, sampled at week 24, from a patient treated with tofacitinib. The source is a human donor with alopecia areata.

The chain combines TRBV6-1 with TRBJ2-1; no clear D. This CDR3 comprises 10 residues. V gave up 6 bases and J gave up 5 bases, with 2 bases separating them. Germline V gene lookup returns CDR1 MNHNS and CDR2 SASEGT. CDR3 in DNA: TGTGCCAGCAGCGACAATGAGCAGTTCTTC. Protein: CASSDNEQFF.

This clone came up a few times. The chain is built from TRBV5-1 and TRBJ2-5; D perhaps matches TRBD2 (5 bases). The germline V gene has CDR1 SGHRS and CDR2 YFSETQ. V was clipped by 1 base and J by 4 bases, with 14 bases between them. This CDR3 contains 15 residues. CDR3 amino acids: CASSLRVSGRETQYF. Written as DNA, the CDR3 is TGCGCCAGCAGCTTGCGAGTCAGCGGTCGAGAGACCCAGTACTTC.

This chain joins TRBV14 and TRBJ2-3; D possibly corresponds to TRBD2 (6 bases). The CDR3 has 14 residues. The V gene's germline CDR1 is SGHDN and CDR2 FVKESK. Trimming took 0 bases from V and 5 from J, leaving 9 bases between them. In DNA form, the CDR3 reads TGTGCCAGCAGCCAAGACAGGGAGGTAGATACGCAGTATTTT. Its protein product is CASSQDREVDTQYF.

This chain connects TRBV6-5 to TRBJ1-2; a possible D gene is TRBD1 (6 bases). Trimming cost V 6 bases and J 4 bases, with 12 bases left between them. The CDR3 length is 13 residues. Germline lookup yields CDR1 MNHEY and CDR2 SVGAGI. The CDR3 region has the DNA TGTGCCAGCAGCTCGGACAGACTCTATGGCTACACCTTC. Translated, it gives CASSSDRLYGYTF.

The rearrangement links TRBV27 to TRBJ2-7, with a possible D match to TRBD2 (8 bases). Deletions cut 6 bases from V and 0 bases from J, with 18 bases between. Germline V lookup: CDR1 MNHEY, CDR2 SMNVEV (reference sequence). The CDR3 sequence is 16 residues long. The CDR3 DNA follows: TGTGCCAGCAGCCCATCAGCGGGGGACAGCTCCTACGAGCAGTACTTC. Residues: CASSPSAGDSSYEQYF.

The chain joins TRBV25-1 to TRBJ2-5; tentatively, D is TRBD1 or TRBD2 (6 bases each). The V and J ends lost 2 bases and 5 bases respectively, with 15 bases between them. In germline, CDR1 is MGHDK, CDR2 SYGVNS. The CDR3 spans 15 residues. The DNA for the CDR3 is TGTGCCAGCAGTGAAGGGACACGGAGGGGGGAGACCCAGTACTTC. Translating gives CASSEGTRRGETQYF.

The chain employs TRBV13 and TRBJ2-1; D uncertain. The CDR3 sequence is 13 residues long. Trimming removed 5 bases from V and 3 bases from J, with 8 bases in between. CDR1 is PRHDT, CDR2 FYEKMQ, per germline (reference sequence). The CDR3 DNA reads as TGTGCCAGCAGCATCCCCAGCTACAATGAGCAGTTCTTC. This gives the protein CASSIPSYNEQFF.

This clone was observed a handful of times. V gene TRBV10-2 combines with J gene TRBJ2-7; TRBD2 is a possible D gene (6 bases). This CDR3 spans 14 amino acids. Germline loops: CDR1 WSHSY, CDR2 SAAADI. V was cut by 2 bases and J by 3 bases, with 11 bases left in between. The CDR3 coding sequence is TGCGCCAGCAGTGAGGGCGGGACGATCTACGAGCAGTACTTC. This encodes CASSEGGTIYEQYF.

This chain's CDR3 is CASSLGRDGNTIYF. As DNA, the CDR3 is TGTGCCAGCAGCCTCGGACGAGACGGAAACACCATATATTTT. The genes are TRBV13 and TRBJ1-3; D call uncertain. CDR1 and CDR2 (germline): PRHDT, FYEKMQ (reference sequence). CDR3 length: 14 amino acids. Trimming took off 5 bases at V and 4 bases at J, with 12 bases between the two ends.

The rearrangement joins TRBV4-1 to TRBJ2-7; 11 positions match TRBD1. Germline V gene lookup returns CDR1 MGHRA and CDR2 YSYEKL. V was clipped by 4 bases and J by 4 bases; unmatched bases: 3. The CDR3 spans 14 residues. CDR3 DNA sequence: TGCGCCAGCAGCCCCGGACAGGGGGCTTACGAGCAGTACTTC. It codes for CASSPGQGAYEQYF.